Each of the 15 T cell receptor beta chains below was sequenced from the same sample in a study of T cells in localized non-small cell lung cancer. Clones were sequenced by immunoSEQ multiplex PCR, and TCRdb holds only the in-frame ones, with some missing. Altogether approximately 88,000 clones are present, just over 90% being singletons, with the ten largest covering 4.1%. The sample was PBMCs, taken before any cancer treatment. The source of these receptors is a woman aged 35 to 75 with stage II squamous cell lung carcinoma.

The J gene is TRBJ2-7, the V gene TRBV7-9; TRBD2 agrees at 7 bases. The CDR3 sequence is 15 residues long. Germline CDR1 reads SEHNR; CDR2 reads FQNEAQ (reference sequence). Trimming took 8 bases from V and 7 from J; bases not matched to a gene: 17. In DNA form, the CDR3 reads TGTGCCAGCTCTCTCCTTGGGGCGGGAGTTTGGGAGCAGTACTTC. This translates into CASSLLGAGVWEQYF.

The J gene is TRBJ2-5, the V gene TRBV30, with 14 bases matching TRBD2. The CDR3 has 16 amino acids. The germline V gene has CDR1 GTSNPN and CDR2 SVGIG (reference sequence). V lost 2 bases to trimming and J lost 3 bases; unmatched junction nucleotides: 5. The CDR3 spells CAWSPGTSGSKETQYF. In nucleotides, the CDR3 is TGTGCCTGGAGTCCCGGGACTAGCGGGAGTAAAGAGACCCAGTACTTC.

This chain uses TRBV6-1 with TRBJ2-5; TRBD1 matches at 12 bases. The CDR3 has 15 amino acids. With 5 bases clipped from V and 5 bases from J, the junction kept 6 bases outside the gene matches. Germline V gene sequence: CDR1 MNHNS, CDR2 SASEGT. The DNA for the CDR3 is TGTGCCAGCAGTCTGGGACAGGGGGCAGGGGAGACCCAGTACTTC. Amino acids: CASSLGQGAGETQYF.

This sequence joins TRBV25-1 and TRBJ1-1; D might be TRBD1 (6 bases). The CDR3 is 13 residues long. Germline CDR1 reads MGHDK; CDR2 reads SYGVNS. V was cut by 6 bases and J by 1 base, with 9 bases left in between. This CDR3 reads CASSRQANTEAFF. DNA of the CDR3: TGTGCCAGCAGCCGACAGGCGAACACTGAAGCTTTCTTT.

This clone occurred a few times. V is TRBV6-1 and J is TRBJ2-7, with D perhaps matching TRBD2 (5 bases). There are 10 residues in the CDR3. Germline CDR1 MNHNS, CDR2 SASEGT. Between the trimmed V and J ends, which lost 8 bases and 3 bases, there was a span of 5 bases. The DNA of the CDR3 is TGTGCCAGCGAGGGCTACGAGCAGTACTTC. This sequence encodes CASEGYEQYF.

The chain couples TRBV7-6 to TRBJ1-1; D not certain. The V gene's germline CDR1 is SGHVS and CDR2 FNYEAQ. V lost 1 base and J lost 1, with 7 bases in between. The CDR3 runs to 14 residues. CDR3 coding DNA: TGTGCCAGCAGCTTAGGTCGCGGGAACACTGAAGCTTTCTTT. This codes for CASSLGRGNTEAFF.

Concerning this clone: The same CDR3 can be traced to other DNA sequences in this sample. The chain combines TRBV19 with TRBJ2-1; TRBD1 or TRBD2 may be the D gene (5 bases each). CDR1 and CDR2 (germline): LNHDA, SQIVND (reference sequence). V was pared by 5 bases and J by 7 bases, with 9 bases between. The CDR3 covers 12 residues. In DNA form, the CDR3 reads TGTGCCAGTAGTGTGAGGGGAAATGAGCAGTTCTTC. This sequence encodes CASSVRGNEQFF.

The chain combines TRBV6-1 with TRBJ1-5; 8 positions match TRBD1. Trimming at V came to 7 bases and at J to 1 base, leaving 6 bases not matched to a gene. This CDR3 contains 15 residues. Germline lookup yields CDR1 MNHNS and CDR2 SASEGT. The CDR3 DNA sequence: TGTGCCAGCACAGGGGGCTTGGGGAGCAATCAGCCCCAGCATTTT. Translated, it gives CASTGGLGSNQPQHF.

The V and J genes are TRBV6-6 and TRBJ2-1; possible D gene TRBD2, 6 bases. The germline gives CDR1 MNHNY, CDR2 SVGAGI (reference sequence). V was cut by 0 bases and J by 7 bases, with 13 bases left in between. This CDR3 contains 15 residues. The CDR3 region is CASSYSGGVHNEQFF. CDR3 DNA: TGTGCCAGCAGTTACTCGGGCGGGGTTCATAATGAGCAGTTCTTC.

CDR3: CASSIRPGEQYF. In DNA form, the CDR3 reads TGTGCCAGTAGTATCCGACCGGGGGAGCAGTACTTC. This chain joins TRBV19 and TRBJ2-7, with D possibly TRBD2 on 5 matching bases. The CDR3 runs to 12 residues. Looked up from germline, CDR1 is LNHDA and CDR2 is SQIVND (reference sequence). The V end lost 3 bases, the J end lost 7 bases, and 10 bases lay between the germline ends.

Written as DNA, the CDR3 is TGCGCCAGCCGGGACAGCCGATTCACAGATACGCAGTATTTT. As protein: CASRDSRFTDTQYF. V gene TRBV5-1 combines with J gene TRBJ2-3; 7 bases agree with TRBD1. Germline CDR1 is SGHRS and CDR2 is YFSETQ. The CDR3 is 14 amino acids. V trimming: 7 bases; J trimming: 2 bases; junction bases outside the gene matches: 7.

This clone was recorded only once. The chain combines TRBV19 with TRBJ1-2; a possible D gene is TRBD1 (6 bases). Germline CDR1 and CDR2: LNHDA and SQIVND (reference sequence). The CDR3 consists of 15 residues. V was trimmed by 1 base and J by 7 bases, leaving 16 bases between them. The CDR3, as DNA: TGTGCCAGTAGTATAGGGGGGACACGGTCAAGTGGCTACACCTTC. Translation gives CASSIGGTRSSGYTF.

The rearrangement joins TRBV12-5 to TRBJ2-7; possibly TRBD2 for D (7 bases). This CDR3 comprises 13 residues. Trimming stripped 6 bases from V and 5 bases from J, with 14 bases between. Germline V gene data show CDR1 as LGHNT and CDR2 as FRNRAP. CDR3 in amino acids: CASGYTGRDEQYF. CDR3 DNA sequence: TGTGCTAGTGGCTACACAGGGAGGGACGAGCAGTACTTC.

The chain's CDR3 is CASGAKQPQHF. CDR3 coding DNA: TGTGCCAGCGGGGCAAAGCAGCCCCAGCATTTT. The chain recombines TRBV6-6 with TRBJ1-5; tentative D call: TRBD1 (5 bases). Germline loops: CDR1 MNHNY, CDR2 SVGAGI (reference sequence). V lost 8 bases, J lost 7 bases, and 9 bases lay in between. CDR3 size: 11 residues.

The V and J genes are TRBV9 and TRBJ2-2; 7 bases are a match to TRBD1. Unmatched junction bases numbered 2, after V lost 5 bases and J lost 4 bases. The CDR3 is 13 residues long. Germline CDR1 SGDLS, CDR2 YYNGEE. In DNA form, the CDR3 reads TGTGCCAGCAGGACAGGGAGCACCGGGGAGCTGTTTTTT. This translates into CASRTGSTGELFF.